Below, 23 T cell receptor beta chains from the same sample are listed, as sequenced in a study of blood T cell repertoires in COVID-19. TCRdb keeps only in-frame clones here, not all; method: immunoSEQ multiplex PCR. The sample contains roughly 180,000 clones, approximately 85% of which appear only once. The sample taken for sequencing was peripheral blood. These receptors were taken from an elderly man with COVID-19, enrolled during active disease.

This clone is categorized as medium-sized. The chain joins TRBV19 to TRBJ2-7, with TRBD2 as a possible D gene (6 bases). The CDR3 contains 15 residues. V was clipped by 3 bases and J by 3 bases, with 15 bases between them. The V gene's germline CDR1 is LNHDA and CDR2 SQIVND (reference sequence). CDR3 sequence reads: CASSISGGEYYEQYF. The CDR3 nucleotides read TGTGCCAGTAGTATCTCCGGGGGAGAGTACTACGAGCAGTACTTC.

CDR3 bases: TGTGCCTCCCTTAGCGGGCAGGGTCAAGCTTTCTTT. It is translated as CASLSGQGQAFF. The chain couples TRBV27 to TRBJ1-1, with a weak D call TRBD1 (5 bases). The CDR3 has 12 amino acids. The germline V and J ends were trimmed by 11 bases and 9 bases, with 19 bases remaining between them. Germline lookup yields CDR1 MNHEY and CDR2 SMNVEV (reference sequence).

The chain couples TRBV6-6 to TRBJ1-3, with a possible D match to TRBD1 (6 bases). The CDR3 loop spans 17 amino acids. CDR1 is MNHNY and CDR2 is SVGAGI in the germline V gene (reference sequence). Trimming pared 5 bases from V and 0 bases from J, leaving 17 bases between. CDR3 sequence: CASSPPGGRSSGNTIYF. The CDR3 coding sequence is TGTGCCAGCAGTCCCCCGGGGGGCAGGTCCTCTGGAAACACCATATATTTT.

The chain employs TRBV7-8 and TRBJ1-1, with D possibly being TRBD1 (6 bases). The CDR3 contains 16 residues. The V and J ends lost 6 bases and 0 bases respectively, with 17 bases between them. Germline-derived CDR1 and CDR2 are SGHVS and FQNEAQ. In DNA form, the CDR3 reads TGTGCCAGCAGTCCAGATTACAGGGTCATGAACACTGAAGCTTTCTTT. Its protein is CASSPDYRVMNTEAFF.

V gene TRBV15 combines with J gene TRBJ2-3; D is undetermined. The CDR3 runs to 14 residues. Trimming took 3 bases from V and 5 from J, leaving 12 bases between them. Germline V gene data show CDR1 as LNHNV and CDR2 as YYDKDF (reference sequence). The CDR3 protein is CATSSSRIGDTQYF. The CDR3 DNA sequence: TGTGCCACCAGCAGTTCCAGGATAGGAGATACGCAGTATTTT.

V usage is TRBV7-3 and J usage is TRBJ2-1; 10 nucleotides agree with TRBD2. Germline values: CDR1 SGHTA, CDR2 FQGTGA. The CDR3 extends over 14 amino acids. The junction had 3 bases not matched to a gene; V was cut back by 5 bases and J by 5 bases. The CDR3 coding sequence is TGTGCCAGCAGCCGGACTAGCGGCAACAATGAGCAGTTCTTC. Protein product: CASSRTSGNNEQFF. The full variable domain, completed using reference TRBV7-3 and TRBJ2-1, is GAGVSQTPSNKVTEKGKYVELRCDPISGHTALYWYRQSLGQGPEFLIYFQGTGAADDSGLPNDRFFAVRPEGSVSTLKIQRTERGDSAVYLCASSRTSGNNEQFFGPGTRLTVL.

The table lists this clone with a few counts. The rearrangement joins TRBV12-5 to TRBJ1-5; 8 bases match TRBD1. CDR3 size: 16 residues. The ends lost 5 bases at V and 4 bases at J; junction bases unmatched: 10. Germline-derived CDR1 and CDR2 are LGHNT and FRNRAP. This CDR3 reads CASGPPGQGPNQPQHF. The CDR3 nucleotides are TGTGCTAGTGGTCCACCTGGACAGGGCCCTAATCAGCCCCAGCATTTT. Full variable domain (remainder filled in from reference TRBV12-5 and TRBJ1-5): DARVTQTPRHKVTEMGQEVTMRCQPILGHNTVFWYRQTMMQGLELLAYFRNRAPLDDSGMPKDRFSAEMPDATLATLKIQPSEPRDSAVYFCASGPPGQGPNQPQHFGDGTRLSIL.

The chain joins TRBV6-2 or TRBV6-3 to TRBJ2-1, with D possibly TRBD1 on 6 matching bases. Trimming took 5 bases from V and 9 from J, leaving 17 bases between them. The CDR3 totals 14 residues. The V gene's germline CDR1 is MNHEY and CDR2 SVGEGT. The DNA for the CDR3 is TGTGCCAGCAGTCCACAGGGAACAATTGGTGAGCAGTTCTTC. This sequence encodes CASSPQGTIGEQFF.

This clone was counted a few times. The chain recombines TRBV2 with TRBJ1-4; D is ambiguous. The germline V and J ends were trimmed by 6 bases and 15 bases, with 23 bases remaining between them. CDR1 is SNHLY, CDR2 FYNNEI, per germline. CDR3 length: 14 residues. The CDR3 here is CASSPSSGRPTMFF. The CDR3 nucleotides read TGTGCCAGCAGCCCCTCATCGGGGAGGCCGACAATGTTTTTT.

The chain joins TRBV5-4 to TRBJ1-1; 7 nucleotides agree with TRBD1. J was trimmed by 7 bases and V by 4 bases; bases with no gene match: 13. The germline V gene has CDR1 SGHNT and CDR2 YYREEE (reference sequence). This CDR3 comprises 15 residues. CDR3 residues: CASSLIRDRRGEAFF. CDR3 in DNA: TGTGCCAGCAGCCTTATCCGGGACAGAAGGGGTGAAGCTTTCTTT. The whole variable domain, remainder taken from reference TRBV5-4 and TRBJ1-1, is ETGVTQSPTHLIKTRGQQVTLRCSSQSGHNTVSWYQQALGQGPQFIFQYYREEENGRGNFPPRFSGLQFPNYSSELNVNALELDDSALYLCASSLIRDRRGEAFFGQGTRLTVV.

The chain is built from TRBV7-9 and TRBJ1-2; maybe TRBD1 (5 bases). Per germline, CDR1 SEHNR and CDR2 FQNEAQ (reference sequence). The CDR3 is made up of 13 amino acids. V lost 5 bases to trimming and J lost 8 bases, with 15 bases between them. The CDR3 coding sequence is TGTGCCAGCAGCCCATGGACCCAGGGAGGCTACACCTTC. It codes for CASSPWTQGGYTF. Based on the CDR3 plus reference TRBV7-9 and TRBJ1-2, the full variable domain is DTGVSQNPRHKITKRGQNVTFRCDPISEHNRLYWYRQTLGQGPEFLTYFQNEAQLEKSRLLSDRFSAERPKGSFSTLEIQRTEQGDSAMYLCASSPWTQGGYTFGSGTRLTVV.

Only one count was recorded for this clone. V gene TRBV3-1 (or the pseudogene TRBV3-2) combines with J gene TRBJ1-6; D possibly corresponds to TRBD1 (5 bases). Germline V gives CDR1 LGHDT, CDR2 YNNKEL (reference sequence). The V and J ends lost 3 bases and 6 bases respectively, with 12 bases between them. The CDR3 runs 15 residues. CDR3 bases: TGTGCCAGCAGCCAGGGAGGGGCTTCTAATTCACCCCTCCACTTT. Translation: CASSQGGASNSPLHF.

In regard to this clone: At the DNA level, this CDR3 is encoded by other sequences in the same sample as well. The rearrangement links TRBV27 to TRBJ1-1; D is unclear. The germline gives CDR1 MNHEY, CDR2 SMNVEV (reference sequence). Trimming shortened V by 3 bases and J by 2 bases, and 10 bases separated the two germline ends. The CDR3 totals 14 residues. Written as DNA, the CDR3 is TGTGCCAGCAGTTTTCGAGGCCGTAACACTGAAGCTTTCTTT. As protein: CASSFRGRNTEAFF.

V gene TRBV7-2 combines with J gene TRBJ1-1; maybe TRBD1 (5 bases). The CDR3 runs to 11 residues. Trimming cost V 5 bases and J 4 bases, with 5 bases left between them. Germline V CDR1 and CDR2: SGHTA, FQGNSA. The CDR3 spells CASSDSTEAFF. Here the CDR3 DNA reads TGTGCCAGCAGCGACAGCACTGAAGCTTTCTTT.

This clone was counted a few times. The chain joins TRBV4-2 to TRBJ2-6; D is unresolved. Looked up from germline, CDR1 is LGHNA and CDR2 is YNFKEQ. V lost 4 bases and J 0 bases, leaving 7 bases between the germline ends. The CDR3 runs 15 residues. The CDR3 reads CASSPLGSGANVLTF. The DNA for the CDR3 is TGTGCCAGCAGCCCCCTCGGCTCTGGGGCCAACGTCCTGACTTTC.

This clone was recorded only once. The chain is built from TRBV12-3 or TRBV12-4 and TRBJ1-2; no definite D call. V dropped 2 bases and J dropped 4 bases, with 5 bases sitting between them. The CDR3 spans 12 residues. CDR3: CASSLIGYGYTF. CDR3 bases: TGTGCCAGCAGTTTAATCGGCTATGGCTACACCTTC.

The V and J genes are TRBV11-2 and TRBJ2-2; perhaps TRBD1 as D (5 bases). Germline V gene data show CDR1 as SGHAT and CDR2 as FQNNGV. The CDR3 loop spans 16 amino acids. The ends were cut back, 1 base at V and 4 bases at J, with 13 bases in the middle. The CDR3 region is CASSLGGHKSTGELFF. The CDR3 region has the DNA TGTGCCAGCAGCTTAGGAGGACATAAGTCCACCGGGGAGCTGTTTTTT.

This chain uses TRBV19 with TRBJ2-2, with D perhaps TRBD2 (7 bases). Germline V gene lookup returns CDR1 LNHDA and CDR2 SQIVND (reference sequence). Trimming left V 8 bases short and J 0 bases short, with 13 bases between. The CDR3 spans 15 residues. Here the CDR3 DNA reads TGTGCCAGTCGGGGGCGGGGGACGAACACCGGGGAGCTGTTTTTT. Its protein is CASRGRGTNTGELFF.

This chain uses TRBV10-3 with TRBJ1-6, with D tentatively TRBD1 (5 bases). CDR1 ENHRY and CDR2 SYGVKD come from the germline V gene. The V and J ends lost 6 bases and 9 bases respectively, with 12 bases between them. The CDR3 loop spans 13 amino acids. DNA of the CDR3: TGTGCCATCAGAGACAGTAGGTTTTCACCCCTCCACTTT. Its translation: CAIRDSRFSPLHF.

The rearrangement uses TRBV6-6 and TRBJ1-4, with 9 bases lining up with TRBD1. The CDR3 has 15 residues. The J segment lost 8 bases and the V segment lost 5 bases, leaving 9 bases of the junction unmatched. Germline CDR1 reads MNHNY; CDR2 reads SVGAGI (reference sequence). The CDR3 coding sequence is TGTGCCAGCAGTGGCAGACAGGGGGGTAGGGAAAAACTGTTTTTT. Translation gives CASSGRQGGREKLFF.

The chain links TRBV4-2 to TRBJ2-7; 7 bases agree with TRBD2. The CDR3 covers 19 residues. V was pared by 1 base and J by 0 bases, with 15 bases of the junction left unmatched. Germline values: CDR1 LGHNA, CDR2 YNFKEQ. The CDR3 here is CASSQGLNPGRGNSYEQYF. In nucleotides, the CDR3 is TGTGCCAGCAGCCAAGGCTTAAATCCTGGGCGGGGGAACTCCTACGAGCAGTACTTC.

The V call is TRBV10-3, the J call TRBJ2-2; D gene uncertain. Germline V gene data show CDR1 as ENHRY and CDR2 as SYGVKD. V was clipped by 8 bases and J by 1 base, with 8 bases between them. CDR3 size: 13 residues. CDR3 protein: CAISPRNTGELFF. The CDR3 nucleotides are TGTGCCATCTCCCCCAGGAACACCGGGGAGCTGTTTTTT.

The CDR3 spells CASSGLNEQFF. The CDR3 region has the DNA TGTGCCAGCAGTGGACTAAATGAGCAGTTCTTC. The chain couples TRBV12-3 or TRBV12-4 to TRBJ2-1; a weak D match, TRBD2 (6 bases). This CDR3 is built from 11 residues. V dropped 5 bases and J dropped 7 bases, with 6 bases sitting between them.